This entry lists 32 T cell receptor beta chains sequenced from one sample in a study of T cells after yellow fever vaccination. In TCRdb, the 5' RACE reads were re-called with MiXCR into one record per CDR3 protein. The data contain some 350,000 distinct CDR3 sequences, about 4% of them singletons. The specimen comprised PBMCs, sampled 5 days after the yellow fever booster vaccination. The receptor source for this set is a young man who received the YFV17D yellow fever vaccine.

This clonotype has only a few counts. V usage is TRBV7-9 and J usage is TRBJ2-3; 9 nucleotides line up with TRBD2. The CDR3 spans 17 residues. Germline CDR1 SEHNR, CDR2 FQNEAQ (reference sequence). Trimming cost V 0 bases and J 2 bases; bases outside gene matches: 6. This chain's CDR3 is CASSLAGSGGHTDTQYF. DNA for the CDR3: TGTGCCAGCAGCTTAGCGGGTAGCGGGGGTCACACAGATACGCAGTATTTT.

This chain connects TRBV7-9 to TRBJ1-2; 9 positions match TRBD1. The germline V gene encodes CDR1 SEHNR and CDR2 FQNEAQ (reference sequence). Trimming cost V 5 bases and J 3 bases; bases outside gene matches: 7. This CDR3 has 15 residues. The DNA of the CDR3 is TGTGCCAGCAGCCCAACAGGGGGCAAGGACTATGGCTACACCTTC. Its protein product is CASSPTGGKDYGYTF.

The table lists this clonotype with many counts. The rearrangement uses TRBV10-3 and TRBJ2-2; D not resolved. Trimming took 4 bases from V and 1 from J, leaving 7 bases between them. Germline V gene lookup returns CDR1 ENHRY and CDR2 SYGVKD. The CDR3 spans 14 residues. As DNA, the CDR3 is TGTGCCATCAGTGGCTTGGGGAACACCGGGGAGCTGTTTTTT. This translates into CAISGLGNTGELFF.

The J gene is TRBJ2-1, the V gene TRBV10-3, with 10 bases that match TRBD1. The length of the CDR3 is 14 residues. Germline assignment: CDR1 ENHRY and CDR2 SYGVKD. Trimming cost V 5 bases and J 7 bases; bases outside gene matches: 5. CDR3 amino acids: CAISPGQGLNEQFF. The CDR3, as DNA: TGTGCCATCAGTCCGGGACAGGGGTTGAATGAGCAGTTCTTC.

This clonotype was counted only a few times. The V and J genes are TRBV6-1 and TRBJ1-1; D unresolved. V was pared by 2 bases and J by 0 bases, with 7 bases between. This CDR3 region has 14 residues. The germline V gene encodes CDR1 MNHNS and CDR2 SASEGT. The CDR3 protein is CASSETGLNTEAFF. CDR3 sequence (DNA): TGTGCCAGCAGTGAAACTGGATTGAACACTGAAGCTTTCTTT.

The CDR3 is CASSQDLSGGIYEQYV. The CDR3 DNA follows: TGCGCCAGCAGCCAAGATCTTAGCGGAGGGATCTACGAGCAGTACGTC. The chain combines TRBV4-3 with TRBJ2-7, with TRBD2 as a possible D gene (6 bases). CDR1 is LGHNA, CDR2 YSLEER, per germline. This CDR3 is 16 amino acids long. Trimming took off 0 bases at V and 3 bases at J, with 15 bases between the two ends.

The chain uses TRBV7-9 and TRBJ2-4; 7 nucleotides line up with TRBD1. J was trimmed by 3 bases and V by 3 bases; bases with no gene match: 8. The CDR3 runs to 16 residues. From germline, CDR1 is SEHNR and CDR2 FQNEAQ (reference sequence). The CDR3 bases are TGTGCCAGCAGCTTCGACAGGGTTTCAGGCAAAAACATTCAGTACTTC. It is translated as CASSFDRVSGKNIQYF.

A few counts support this clonotype. The V call is TRBV29-1, the J call TRBJ2-7; D possibly corresponds to TRBD2 (5 bases). The CDR3 runs to 11 residues. The ends were cut back, 2 bases at V and 5 bases at J, with 7 bases in the middle. The V gene's germline CDR1 is SQVTM and CDR2 ANQGSEA. The CDR3 reads CSVETGNEQYV. The CDR3 DNA is TGCAGCGTTGAAACGGGGAACGAGCAGTACGTC.

This chain joins TRBV25-1 and TRBJ2-5, with D unclear. The CDR3 runs 13 residues. V was trimmed by 7 bases and J by 1 base, leaving 10 bases between them. Germline CDR1 and CDR2: MGHDK and SYGVNS. CDR3 coding DNA: TGTGCCAGCAACCGGGCGGCCCAAGAGACCCAGTACTTC. Translating it yields CASNRAAQETQYF.

The chain links TRBV5-4 to TRBJ2-2; the match to TRBD1 covers 8 bases. V was clipped by 0 bases and J by 1 base; unmatched bases: 2. The CDR3 consists of 16 residues. Per germline, CDR1 SGHNT and CDR2 YYREEE (reference sequence). DNA for the CDR3: TGTGCCAGCAGCTTGGCAGGACAGGGGAACACCGGGGAGCTGTTTTTT. This codes for CASSLAGQGNTGELFF.

This clonotype was counted a few times. The V gene is TRBV12-3 or TRBV12-4, the J gene TRBJ1-5; tentative D call: TRBD1 (6 bases). Trimming stripped 6 bases from V and 9 bases from J, with 15 bases between. The CDR3 contains 13 residues. DNA of the CDR3: TGTGCCAGCAGCCAACAGGGAGCACGGCCCCAGCATTTT. Its protein is CASSQQGARPQHF.

This clonotype turned up a few times. V gene TRBV20-1 combines with J gene TRBJ2-7; no reliable D call. This CDR3 comprises 14 residues. V lost 3 bases and J lost 0, with 12 bases in between. The germline V gene has CDR1 DFQATT and CDR2 SNEGSKA (reference sequence). The CDR3 loop reads CSASPPTASYEQYF. The CDR3 bases are TGCAGTGCTAGCCCCCCTACAGCCTCCTACGAGCAGTACTTC.

V gene TRBV5-1 combines with J gene TRBJ2-5; D is perhaps TRBD2 (5 bases). The CDR3 consists of 15 residues. V was trimmed by 0 bases and J by 1 base, leaving 10 bases between them. Germline values: CDR1 SGHRS, CDR2 YFSETQ. This CDR3 is CASSLEASPQETQYF. DNA for the CDR3: TGCGCCAGCAGCTTGGAGGCTAGCCCCCAAGAGACCCAGTACTTC.

This clonotype appeared many times. The chain joins TRBV9 to TRBJ2-5; D perhaps matches TRBD2 (6 bases). The germline gives CDR1 SGDLS, CDR2 YYNGEE. The CDR3 loop spans 15 amino acids. Trimming removed 0 bases from V and 4 bases from J, with 13 bases in between. CDR3 DNA sequence: TGTGCCAGCAGCGTAGGGGCAAGGGGAGGAGAGACCCAGTACTTC. Its translation is CASSVGARGGETQYF.

This clonotype appeared many times. The chain couples TRBV7-2 to TRBJ1-5; D uncertain. This CDR3 comprises 13 residues. Germline CDR1 SGHTA, CDR2 FQGNSA. Between the trimmed V and J ends, which lost 4 bases and 5 bases, there was a span of 9 bases. The CDR3 DNA is TGTGCCAGCAGCTCCGCCGGGTATCAGCCCCAGCATTTT. Its protein is CASSSAGYQPQHF.

In this sample, this clonotype turned up many times. As DNA, the CDR3 is TGCGCCAGCAGCTTTAACACTGAAGCTTTCTTT. Its protein is CASSFNTEAFF. The chain carries TRBV5-1 and TRBJ1-1; D is uncertain. The V end lost 2 bases, the J end lost 2 bases, and 1 base lay between the germline ends. Germline V gene lookup returns CDR1 SGHRS and CDR2 YFSETQ. The CDR3 runs 11 residues.

This clonotype turned up a few times. The genes are TRBV30 and TRBJ1-6; no definite D call. This CDR3 is 16 amino acids long. Trimming took 4 bases from V and 4 from J, leaving 17 bases between them. From germline, CDR1 is GTSNPN and CDR2 SVGIG (reference sequence). CDR3 sequence (DNA): TGTGCCTGGAAAATCGCGGGGTTTAATTATAATTCACCCCTCCACTTT. This translates into CAWKIAGFNYNSPLHF.

The sample holds many counts of this clonotype. CDR3 sequence: CASSQDGRGALRFF. DNA for the CDR3: TGTGCCAGCAGCCAAGACGGCAGGGGTGCTCTTCGGTTCTTC. The rearrangement links TRBV3-1 to TRBJ2-1, with D perhaps matching TRBD1 (6 bases). V gave up 0 bases and J gave up 15 bases, with 18 bases separating them. CDR1 and CDR2 (germline): LGHDT, YNNKEL (reference sequence). This CDR3 contains 14 residues.

The chain uses TRBV9 and TRBJ1-5; tentatively, D is TRBD1 (5 bases). Germline CDR1 reads SGDLS; CDR2 reads YYNGEE. V was pared by 0 bases and J by 6 bases, with 10 bases between. The CDR3 has 14 residues. CDR3 bases: TGTGCCAGCAGCGTAGGTCCAGGGACTCAGCCCCAGCATTTT. Its protein is CASSVGPGTQPQHF.

This clonotype has at least ten counts. This chain connects TRBV4-3 to TRBJ2-2; the match to TRBD2 covers 7 bases. Per the germline V gene, CDR1 is LGHNA and CDR2 is YSLEER. V dropped 0 bases and J dropped 6; count of bases not matched to a gene: 1. The CDR3 contains 14 residues. The CDR3 DNA is TGCGCCAGCAGCCAAGAGGGAGGGGCCGGGGAGCTGTTTTTT. As protein: CASSQEGGAGELFF.

This clonotype has at least ten counts. The rearrangement uses TRBV7-7 and TRBJ2-1; 13 positions match TRBD2. This CDR3 comprises 16 residues. Trimming removed 5 bases from V and 7 bases from J; junction bases left unmatched: 8. The germline V gene encodes CDR1 SSHAT and CDR2 FNYEAQ (reference sequence). In DNA, the CDR3 is TGTGCCAGCAGCGCGGTACTAGCGGGGGGGCCGAATGAGCAGTTCTTC. It yields the protein CASSAVLAGGPNEQFF.

This clonotype showed up many times. V is TRBV18 and J is TRBJ2-1, with D possibly TRBD2 on 6 matching bases. Germline CDR1 reads KGHSH; CDR2 reads LQKENI. Trimming stripped 3 bases from V and 9 bases from J, with 12 bases between. The CDR3 extends over 13 amino acids. The CDR3 region is CASSPGGNGEQFF. The CDR3 nucleotides are TGTGCCAGCTCACCTGGGGGGAACGGTGAGCAGTTCTTC.

This clonotype came up many times. This sequence joins TRBV14 and TRBJ2-7, with D maybe TRBD2 (5 bases). The germline V and J ends were trimmed by 2 bases and 1 base, with 6 bases remaining between them. CDR1 SGHDN and CDR2 FVKESK come from the germline V gene. This CDR3 spans 13 amino acids. CDR3 in amino acids: CASSQRGSYEQYF. CDR3 coding DNA: TGTGCCAGCAGCCAACGGGGATCCTACGAGCAGTACTTC.

The genes are TRBV5-1 and TRBJ2-7; TRBD1 matches 9 bases. CDR3 length equals 13 residues. Germline V gene data show CDR1 as SGHRS and CDR2 as YFSETQ. Trimming at V came to 6 bases and at J to 7 bases, leaving 8 bases not matched to a gene. The CDR3 is CASTRTGAGEQYF. The CDR3 nucleotides read TGCGCCAGCACCCGGACAGGGGCGGGGGAGCAGTACTTC. The variable domain in full, completed from reference TRBV5-1 and TRBJ2-7, reads KAGVTQTPRYLIKTRGQQVTLSCSPISGHRSVSWYQQTPGQGLQFLFEYFSETQRNKGNFPGRFSGRQFSNSRSEMNVSTLELGDSALYLCASTRTGAGEQYFGPGTRLTVT.

This sequence joins TRBV29-1 and TRBJ2-6; no clear D gene. This CDR3 is built from 17 residues. Germline CDR1 is SQVTM and CDR2 is ANQGSEA. The V gene lost 2 bases and the J gene lost 2 bases, with 16 bases spanning the gap. The CDR3 DNA reads TGCAGCGTTGAATGGAGTTACCCGTTCGCTGGGGCCAACGTCCTGACTTTC. It translates to CSVEWSYPFAGANVLTF.

The chain recombines TRBV7-2 with TRBJ2-1; 11 bases map to TRBD2. Losses at the gene ends were 6 bases for V and 1 base for J; bases not matched to a gene: 5. Germline V lookup: CDR1 SGHTA, CDR2 FQGNSA. This CDR3 spans 16 amino acids. The CDR3 nucleotides are TGTGCCAGCAGAAATAGCGGGGGGGTATCCTACAATGAGCAGTTCTTC. This encodes CASRNSGGVSYNEQFF. The full variable domain, in which reference TRBV7-2 and TRBJ2-1 provide the parts outside the CDR3, is GAGVSQSPSNKVTEKGKDVELRCDPISGHTALYWYRQSLGQGLEFLIYFQGNSAPDKSGLPSDRFSAERTGGSVSTLTIQRTQQEDSAVYLCASRNSGGVSYNEQFFGPGTRLTVL.

The V gene is TRBV20-1, the J gene TRBJ2-7, with D uncertain. This CDR3 region has 10 residues. The V gene lost 5 bases and the J gene lost 7 bases, with 9 bases spanning the gap. CDR1 and CDR2 from the germline V gene are DFQATT and SNEGSKA (reference sequence). CDR3 coding DNA: TGCAGTGCTGAGCGACTGGAGCAGTACTTC. Amino acids: CSAERLEQYF.

The V call is TRBV12-3 or TRBV12-4, the J call TRBJ2-3; D remains unclear. The CDR3 is 12 amino acids. V lost 5 bases to trimming and J lost 6 bases, with 9 bases between them. The CDR3 protein is CASSQTTDTQYF. In DNA, the CDR3 is TGTGCCAGCAGTCAGACAACGGATACGCAGTATTTT.

This rearrangement joins TRBV5-6 to TRBJ1-1, with 7 bases aligning to TRBD1. V lost 0 bases to trimming and J lost 1 base; unmatched junction nucleotides: 6. This CDR3 is built from 16 residues. Germline V gives CDR1 SGHDT, CDR2 YYEEEE. CDR3 in amino acids: CASSLAGTATNTEAFF. The CDR3 DNA reads TGTGCCAGCAGCTTGGCTGGGACAGCCACGAACACTGAAGCTTTCTTT.

In its sample, this clonotype was seen many times. The rearrangement links TRBV7-2 to TRBJ1-1; 8 nucleotides line up with TRBD1. The length of the CDR3 is 13 residues. The germline V gene has CDR1 SGHTA and CDR2 FQGNSA. V trimming: 8 bases; J trimming: 11 bases; junction bases outside the gene matches: 13. CDR3 region: CASEQGGNPVAFF. DNA of the CDR3: TGTGCCAGCGAACAGGGGGGAAATCCGGTCGCTTTCTTT.

Of note for this clonotype: The junction and the germline gene differ at one end; a read error may be behind it. The chain recombines TRBV7-7 with TRBJ2-3; 7 nucleotides agree with TRBD2. The germline CDR1 and CDR2 sequences are SSHAT and FNYEAQ (reference sequence). The CDR3 length is 14 residues. For the CDR3, the DNA is TGTGCTAGCAGCCGCAATGGGGGGGAAGATACGCAGTATTTT. It is translated as CASSRNGGEDTQYF.

The rearrangement joins TRBV30 to TRBJ2-3; no clear D. The CDR3 length is 12 residues. Germline CDR1 GTSNPN, CDR2 SVGIG (reference sequence). With 4 bases removed from V and 1 base from J, the gap between germline ends came to 6 bases. DNA of the CDR3: TGTGCCTGGAACGCTGGCACAGATACGCAGTATTTT. Protein: CAWNAGTDTQYF. Based on the CDR3 plus reference TRBV30 and TRBJ2-3, the full variable domain is SQTIHQWPATLVQPVGSPLSLECTVEGTSNPNLYWYRQAAGRGLQLLFYSVGIGQISSEVPQNLSASRPQDRQFILSSKKLLLSDSGFYLCAWNAGTDTQYFGPGTRLTVL.